A single sample is the source of the 6 T cell receptor beta chains below, sequenced in a study of human thymus T cells (dated by TCRdb to about 2020). Libraries were made using the immunoSEQ multiplex PCR assay. Drawn from immuneACCESS, this table holds only the in-frame rearrangements with V and J called that TCRdb kept. Clones are partly lost; checked studies trace under half to an unresolved V gene and leave the rest unexplained. Present in this sample are tens of thousands of clones, around 94% of which were seen just once. The ten largest clonotypes hold about 0.12% of the sample. The sample taken for sequencing was blood. The receptor source for this set is a boy in the first two years of life with a congenital heart defect but otherwise immunologically healthy.

This chain links TRBV5-4 with TRBJ2-5; possible D gene TRBD2, 5 bases. The CDR3 totals 13 residues. The germline gives CDR1 SGHNT, CDR2 YYREEE (reference sequence). Trimming shortened V by 2 bases and J by 2 bases, and 7 bases separated the two germline ends. The CDR3 bases are TGTGCCAGCAGCTTAAGGACTCAAGAGACCCAGTACTTC. Translating it yields CASSLRTQETQYF.

The J gene is TRBJ2-1, the V gene TRBV13; D is possibly TRBD2 (6 bases). CDR3 length: 14 amino acids. The V gene's germline CDR1 is PRHDT and CDR2 FYEKMQ (reference sequence). V lost 4 bases and J 7 bases, leaving 14 bases between the germline ends. The CDR3, as DNA: TGTGCCAGCAGCTCCAGACTCCGGGAGAATGAGCAGTTCTTC. It translates to CASSSRLRENEQFF.

The chain joins TRBV11-3 to TRBJ2-1, with TRBD1 matching over 8 bases. The V segment lost 5 bases and the J segment 9 bases; nucleotides outside the gene matches: 6. There are 13 residues in the CDR3. Germline V gene sequence: CDR1 SGHNT, CDR2 YENEEA. CDR3 loop: CASSPDREGEQFF. The CDR3 DNA is TGTGCCAGCAGCCCGGACAGGGAAGGTGAGCAGTTCTTC.

The gene calls are TRBV4-3 and TRBJ2-3; D gene uncertain. Trimming pared 0 bases from V and 4 bases from J, leaving 14 bases between. The CDR3 is 16 amino acids. The V gene's germline CDR1 is LGHNA and CDR2 YSLEER. CDR3 bases: TGCGCCAGCAGCCAAGAACGAATCCCCCGGGCAGATACGCAGTATTTT. This gives the protein CASSQERIPRADTQYF.

The chain employs TRBV6-1 and TRBJ2-7; 10 positions agree with TRBD1. V lost 4 bases, J lost 3 bases, and 3 bases stayed unmatched. The CDR3 length is 14 residues. CDR1 is MNHNS and CDR2 is SASEGT in the germline V gene. CDR3 nucleotides: TGTGCCAGCAGTGTTCGGACAGGGGGCTACGAGCAGTACTTC. Its protein product is CASSVRTGGYEQYF.

The CDR3 here is CASGTRYQETQYF. The CDR3 bases are TGTGCCAGCGGGACTAGATACCAAGAGACCCAGTACTTC. The rearrangement uses TRBV7-9 and TRBJ2-5; 8 bases line up with TRBD2. The germline V gene has CDR1 SEHNR and CDR2 FQNEAQ (reference sequence). V gave up 8 bases and J gave up 0 bases; unmatched junction bases: 2. This CDR3 region has 13 residues.